Shown below are 2 T cell receptor beta chains from a single sample sequenced in a study of T cells expressing NK-cell markers. TCRdb re-called the 5' RACE reads and catalogs CDR3 proteins one per entry, DNA excluded. This repertoire includes 500,000 or so distinct CDR3 sequences. The sequenced material came from blood T cells: a sorted CD56 or NKG2C T cell subset, CD4+ or CD8+ T cells, or bulk PBMC T cells (not recorded which). The receptors shown here come from a man aged 18 to 29 in good health.

The chain is built from TRBV12-3 or TRBV12-4 and TRBJ2-6. The CDR3 spans 15 residues. The CDR3 region is CASSPRFSGANVLTF.

The chain combines TRBV7-2 with TRBJ1-1. The germline gives CDR1 SGHTA, CDR2 FQGNSA. CDR3 size: 15 residues. The CDR3 reads CASSLLGEGNTEAFF.